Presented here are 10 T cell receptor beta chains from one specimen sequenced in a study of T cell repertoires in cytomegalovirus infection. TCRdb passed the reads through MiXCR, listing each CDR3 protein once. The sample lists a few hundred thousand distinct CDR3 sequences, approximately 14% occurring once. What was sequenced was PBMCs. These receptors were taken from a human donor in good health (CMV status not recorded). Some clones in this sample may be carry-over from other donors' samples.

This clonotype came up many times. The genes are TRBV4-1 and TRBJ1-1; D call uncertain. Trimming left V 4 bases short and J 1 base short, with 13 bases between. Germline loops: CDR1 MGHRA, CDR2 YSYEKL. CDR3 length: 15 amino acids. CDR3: CASSLENAQNTEAFF. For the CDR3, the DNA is TGCGCCAGCAGCCTGGAGAACGCCCAGAACACTGAAGCTTTCTTT.

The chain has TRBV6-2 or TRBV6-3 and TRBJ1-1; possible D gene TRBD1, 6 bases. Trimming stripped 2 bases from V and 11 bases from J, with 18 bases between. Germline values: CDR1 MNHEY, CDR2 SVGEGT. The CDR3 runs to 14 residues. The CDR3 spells CASSYNTGLVSAFF. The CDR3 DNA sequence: TGTGCCAGCAGTTACAACACAGGGCTTGTTTCTGCTTTCTTT.

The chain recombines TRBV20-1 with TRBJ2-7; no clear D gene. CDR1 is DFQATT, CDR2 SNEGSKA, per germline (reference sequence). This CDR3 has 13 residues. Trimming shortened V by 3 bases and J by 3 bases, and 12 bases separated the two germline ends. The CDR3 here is CSASKGFDYEQYF. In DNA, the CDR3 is TGCAGTGCTAGCAAGGGTTTTGACTACGAGCAGTACTTC.

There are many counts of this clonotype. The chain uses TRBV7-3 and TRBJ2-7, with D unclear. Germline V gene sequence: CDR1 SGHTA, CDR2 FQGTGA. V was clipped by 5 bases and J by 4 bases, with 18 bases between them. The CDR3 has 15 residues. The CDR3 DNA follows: TGTGCCAGCAGCCCCTTGACGGAAGTCGGGTACGAGCAGTACTTC. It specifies CASSPLTEVGYEQYF.

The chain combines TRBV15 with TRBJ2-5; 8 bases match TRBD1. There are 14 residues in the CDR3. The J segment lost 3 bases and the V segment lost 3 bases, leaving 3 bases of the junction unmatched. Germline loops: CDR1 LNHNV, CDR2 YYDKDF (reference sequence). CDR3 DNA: TGTGCCACCAGCAGTCTGGACAGGGAAGAGACCCAGTACTTC. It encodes CATSSLDREETQYF.

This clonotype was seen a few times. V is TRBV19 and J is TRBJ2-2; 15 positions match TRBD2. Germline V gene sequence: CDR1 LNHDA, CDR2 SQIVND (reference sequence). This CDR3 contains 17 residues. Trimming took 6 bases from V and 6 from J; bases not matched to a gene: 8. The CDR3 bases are TGTGCCAGTAGGGTAGGACTAGCGGGAGGGCCGGCCGGGGAGCTGTTTTTT. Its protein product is CASRVGLAGGPAGELFF.

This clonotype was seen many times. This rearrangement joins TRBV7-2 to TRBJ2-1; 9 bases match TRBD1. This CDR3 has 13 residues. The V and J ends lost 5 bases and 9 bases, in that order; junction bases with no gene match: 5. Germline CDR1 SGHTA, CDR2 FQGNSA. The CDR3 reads CASSRDRVAEQFF. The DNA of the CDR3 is TGTGCCAGCAGCCGGGACAGGGTGGCTGAGCAGTTCTTC.

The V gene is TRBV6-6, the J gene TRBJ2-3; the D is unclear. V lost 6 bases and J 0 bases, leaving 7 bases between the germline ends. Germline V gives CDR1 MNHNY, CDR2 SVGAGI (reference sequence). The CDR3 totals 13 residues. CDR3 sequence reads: CASRVQSTDTQYF. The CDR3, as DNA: TGTGCCAGCAGAGTACAGAGCACAGATACGCAGTATTTT.

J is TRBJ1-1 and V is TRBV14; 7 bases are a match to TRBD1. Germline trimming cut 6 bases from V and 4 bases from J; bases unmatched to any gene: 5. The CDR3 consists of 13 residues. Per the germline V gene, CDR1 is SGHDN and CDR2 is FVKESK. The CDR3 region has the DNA TGTGCCAGCAGAGAACAGGGGCCCACTGAAGCTTTCTTT. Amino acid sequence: CASREQGPTEAFF.

CDR3 coding DNA: TGTGCCAGCACCCCATTTAGGGACTCAAAGGGGTTCACAGATACGCAGTATTTT. Translated: CASTPFRDSKGFTDTQYF. The genes are TRBV7-6 and TRBJ2-3; tentative D call: TRBD2 (6 bases). CDR1 and CDR2 from the germline V gene are SGHVS and FNYEAQ. The CDR3 covers 18 residues. The V end lost 7 bases, the J end lost 2 bases, and 25 bases lay between the germline ends.